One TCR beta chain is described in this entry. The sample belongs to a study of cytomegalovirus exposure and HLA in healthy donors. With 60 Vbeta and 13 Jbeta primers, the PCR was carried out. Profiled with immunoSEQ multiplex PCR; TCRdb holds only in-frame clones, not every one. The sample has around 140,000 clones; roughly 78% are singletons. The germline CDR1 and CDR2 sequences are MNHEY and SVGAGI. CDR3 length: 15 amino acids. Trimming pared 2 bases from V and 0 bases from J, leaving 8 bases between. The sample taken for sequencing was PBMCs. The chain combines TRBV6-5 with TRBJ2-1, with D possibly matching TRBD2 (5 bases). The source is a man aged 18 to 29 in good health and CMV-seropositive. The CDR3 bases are TGTGCCAGCAGTTACGATGGGAGCTCCTACAATGAGCAGTTCTTC. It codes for CASSYDGSSYNEQFF.